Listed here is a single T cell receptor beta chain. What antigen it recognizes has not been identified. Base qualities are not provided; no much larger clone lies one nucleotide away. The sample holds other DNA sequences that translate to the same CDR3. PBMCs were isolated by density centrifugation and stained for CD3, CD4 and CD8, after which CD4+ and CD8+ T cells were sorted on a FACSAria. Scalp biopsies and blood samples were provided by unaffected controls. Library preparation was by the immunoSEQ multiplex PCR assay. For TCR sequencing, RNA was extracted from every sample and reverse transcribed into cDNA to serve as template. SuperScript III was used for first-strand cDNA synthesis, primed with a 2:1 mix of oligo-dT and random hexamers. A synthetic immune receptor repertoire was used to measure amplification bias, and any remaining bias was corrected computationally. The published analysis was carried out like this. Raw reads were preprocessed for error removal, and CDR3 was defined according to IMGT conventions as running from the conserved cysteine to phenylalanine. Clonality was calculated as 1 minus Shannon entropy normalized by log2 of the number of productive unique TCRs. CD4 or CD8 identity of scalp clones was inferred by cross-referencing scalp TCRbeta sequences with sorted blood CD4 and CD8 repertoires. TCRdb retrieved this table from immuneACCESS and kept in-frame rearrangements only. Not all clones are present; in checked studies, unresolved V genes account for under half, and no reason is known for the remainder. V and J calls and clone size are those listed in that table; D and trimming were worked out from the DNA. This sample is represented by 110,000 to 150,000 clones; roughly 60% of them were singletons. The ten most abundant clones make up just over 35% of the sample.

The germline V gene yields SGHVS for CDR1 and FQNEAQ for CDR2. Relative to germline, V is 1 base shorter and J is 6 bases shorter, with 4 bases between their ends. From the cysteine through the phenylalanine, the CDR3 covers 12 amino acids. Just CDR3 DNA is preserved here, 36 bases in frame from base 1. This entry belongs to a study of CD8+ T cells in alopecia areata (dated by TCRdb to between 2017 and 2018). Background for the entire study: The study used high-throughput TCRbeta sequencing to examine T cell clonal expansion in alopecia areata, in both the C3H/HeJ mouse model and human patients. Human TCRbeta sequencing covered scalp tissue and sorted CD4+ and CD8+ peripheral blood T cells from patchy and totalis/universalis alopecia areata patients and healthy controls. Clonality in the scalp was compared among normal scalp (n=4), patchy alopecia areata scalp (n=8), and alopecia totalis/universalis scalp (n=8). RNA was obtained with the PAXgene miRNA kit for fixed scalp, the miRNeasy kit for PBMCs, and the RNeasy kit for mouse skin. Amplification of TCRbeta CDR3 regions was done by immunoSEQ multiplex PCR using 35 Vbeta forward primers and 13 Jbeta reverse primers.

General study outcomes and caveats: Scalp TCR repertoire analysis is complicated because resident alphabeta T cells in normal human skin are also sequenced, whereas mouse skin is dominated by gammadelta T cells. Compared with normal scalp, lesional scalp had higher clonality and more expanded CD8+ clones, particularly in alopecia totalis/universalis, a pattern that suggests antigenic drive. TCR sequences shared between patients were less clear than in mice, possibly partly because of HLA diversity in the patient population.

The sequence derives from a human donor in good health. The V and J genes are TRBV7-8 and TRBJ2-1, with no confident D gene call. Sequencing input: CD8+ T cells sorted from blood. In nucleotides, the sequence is TGTGCCAGCAGCTTAGTACGCAATGAGCAGTTCTTC. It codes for CASSLVRNEQFF.